These T cell receptor beta chains were read from a single sample in a study of blood T cells in healthy people across ages. One entry per CDR3 protein results from TCRdb running MiXCR on the 5' RACE reads. The data contain hundreds of thousands of distinct CDR3 sequences, around three fifths of them singletons. Sequenced input: blood. The origin of the receptors is a man in his fifties or sixties in good health. Each CDR3 is given with its conserved first and last residue. Fields, in order: CDR3 DNA, CDR3 protein, clone size, V gene, D gene, J gene. A D gene is named only where the DNA matches it firmly. Clone size is given for some rows only: seen once, a few or many times, or a class if the clone is expanded.

DNA: TGTGCCAGCAGTGAAGCCAGCCTCACAGAGGGCTACACCTTC
CDR3: CASSEASLTEGYTF
size: .
V: TRBV6-1
D: .
J: TRBJ1-2

DNA: TGTGCCAGCAGCTTAGGCGAGCTCCGTGCATATACGCAGTATTTT
CDR3: CASSLGELRAYTQYF
size: .
V: TRBV7-2
D: .
J: TRBJ2-3

DNA: TGTGCCAGCAGTGAGGGCAACCTTCCCTACGAGCAGTACTTC
CDR3: CASSEGNLPYEQYF
size: .
V: TRBV25-1
D: .
J: TRBJ2-7

DNA: TGTGCCAGCAGCCAAGACGCAAGACAGGGACAGTACTTC
CDR3: CASSQDARQGQYF
size: .
V: TRBV6-2/TRBV6-3
D: TRBD1
J: TRBJ2-5

DNA: TGTGCCAGCAGTTACTCGATTGGGTCCCCCTTTTACACAGATACGCAGTATTTT
CDR3: CASSYSIGSPFYTDTQYF
size: .
V: TRBV6-5
D: .
J: TRBJ2-3

DNA: TGCGCCAGCAGTGAACTAGGCAGCACTGAAGCTTTCTTT
CDR3: CASSELGSTEAFF
size: .
V: TRBV10-1
D: .
J: TRBJ1-1

DNA: TGCAGTGCTAGAAGGGACAGGACACGCTCTGGGGCCAACGTCCTGACTTTC
CDR3: CSARRDRTRSGANVLTF
size: many
V: TRBV20-1
D: TRBD1
J: TRBJ2-6

DNA: TGTGCCAGCAGCCGAAGTGGGGGGACCGGGTGGTATTTT
CDR3: CASSRSGGTGWYF
size: .
V: TRBV3-1
D: .
J: TRBJ2-3

DNA: TGTGCCAGCAATGAGAAGGCGGGACTAGCGTTCTTTCGCCAAGAGACCCAGTACTTC
CDR3: CASNEKAGLAFFRQETQYF
size: few
V: TRBV21-1
D: .
J: TRBJ2-5

DNA: TGCGCCAGCGGCACAGGGTTGGACACCGGGGAGCTGTTTTTT
CDR3: CASGTGLDTGELFF
size: once
V: TRBV5-1
D: .
J: TRBJ2-2

DNA: TGTGCCAGCAGCATTCGGGACGGACAAAACATTCAGTACTTC
CDR3: CASSIRDGQNIQYF
size: .
V: TRBV5-6
D: .
J: TRBJ2-4

DNA: TGCGCCAGCAGCTTGAACGGCGGGGGCCTCCAAGAGACCCAGTACTTC
CDR3: CASSLNGGGLQETQYF
size: .
V: TRBV5-1
D: .
J: TRBJ2-5

DNA: TGTGCCAGCAGTCCCCGGGACACCTATTACAATGAGCAGTTCTTC
CDR3: CASSPRDTYYNEQFF
size: .
V: TRBV9
D: .
J: TRBJ2-1